This TCR beta chain was observed in a study of long-term antiretroviral therapy in people with HIV. Study as a whole: The oldest samples precede the 2015 immediate-ART recommendation by about a decade. Study-wide results and caveats: CDR3 length ranges were narrower in HIV repertoires than in controls. Within the repertoire, clones expanded before ART were dominant at all time points.

immunoSEQ v3.0 was run at survey level. Using immunoSEQ multiplex PCR, the repertoire was profiled, and TCRdb retains in-frame clones only, with some absent. Seen here are about 17,000 clones, over 70% observed once, and the top ten hold about 9.3%. A word on this clone: The antigen is not known.

Per donor, a minimum of one pre-ART and a minimum of two post-ART PBMC samples were available. Per the germline V gene, CDR1 is MDHEN and CDR2 is SYDVKM. The V end lost 5 bases, the J end lost 3 bases, and 10 bases lay between the germline ends. CDR3 length equals 13 residues. The V call is TRBV28, the J call TRBJ1-2; possibly TRBD1 for D (5 bases). The TCR was taken from a man aged 45 to 65 with HIV. The source material was unsorted PBMCs, sampled 0.3 years before starting antiretroviral therapy. CDR3 nucleotide sequence: TGTGCCAGCAGTAGAGACAGCTACTATGGCTACACCTTC. Protein: CASSRDSYYGYTF.